This T cell receptor beta chain stems from a study of cytomegalovirus exposure and HLA in healthy donors. Measured with immunoSEQ multiplex PCR; TCRdb has only the in-frame clones, and not every one. In the table there are 150,000 to 200,000 clones, around 96% of which are singletons. This CDR3 is built from 15 residues. V dropped 4 bases and J dropped 8 bases, with 15 bases sitting between them. Germline V CDR1 and CDR2: LNHDA, SQIVND (reference sequence). The chain recombines TRBV19 with TRBJ1-6; weak D call: TRBD1 (6 bases). The clonotype originates from a woman aged 18-29 years in good health and CMV-seronegative. Sequenced sample: PBMCs. The CDR3 nucleotides are TGTGCCAGTAGTAGTCTCCCAGGGGAGTATTCACCCCTCCACTTT. It is translated as CASSSLPGEYSPLHF.